These 3 T cell receptor beta chains originate from one sample sequenced in a study of blood T cell repertoires in COVID-19. Assay used: immunoSEQ multiplex PCR; TCRdb lists only in-frame clones, some missing. The profile shows around 150,000 clones, 80% to 95% of them singletons. Material for sequencing was peripheral blood. Source of these receptors: a man aged 25-45 years with COVID-19, enrolled during active disease.

This chain uses TRBV5-1 with TRBJ1-4; TRBD1 aligns across 9 bases. V was clipped by 0 bases and J by 5 bases; unmatched bases: 14. Germline V lookup: CDR1 SGHRS, CDR2 YFSETQ. There are 19 residues in the CDR3. CDR3 DNA: TGCGCCAGCAGCTTGGGGACAGGGGACACAACAATGATAAATGAAAAACTGTTTTTT. Translation: CASSLGTGDTTMINEKLFF.

The rearrangement links TRBV7-2 to TRBJ2-2, with D possibly TRBD1 on 6 matching bases. Germline lookup yields CDR1 SGHTA and CDR2 FQGNSA. V dropped 2 bases and J dropped 4 bases, with 8 bases sitting between them. This CDR3 is 14 amino acids long. The CDR3 spells CASSLSGATGELFF. CDR3 DNA: TGTGCCAGCAGCTTATCAGGGGCCACCGGGGAGCTGTTTTTT.

The V gene is TRBV2, the J gene TRBJ1-5, with D maybe TRBD1 (5 bases). The V gene lost 5 bases and the J gene lost 4 bases, with 12 bases spanning the gap. This CDR3 spans 14 amino acids. In germline, CDR1 is SNHLY, CDR2 FYNNEI. Written as DNA, the CDR3 is TGTGCCAGCAGTCGGGACTCCCGGAATCAGCCCCAGCATTTT. This encodes CASSRDSRNQPQHF.